These T cell receptor beta chains were read from a single sample in a study of PD-L1 blockade in urothelial cancer. TCRdb keeps only in-frame clones here, not all; method: immunoSEQ multiplex PCR. The sample lists 100,000 to 150,000 clones, 70% to 85% occurring once. This specimen consisted of PBMCs, obtained around atezolizumab (anti-PD-L1) treatment. The receptor source for this set is a middle-aged man with urothelial cancer. Each CDR3 is given with its conserved first and last residue. Each record gives: clone size, CDR3 length, V gene, J gene, D gene, CDR3 DNA, CDR3 protein. The D gene is left open where the match is weak. Clone size is shown for a subset of rows, as once, few, many or a class of expanded clone.

size: -
length: 12
V: TRBV28
J: TRBJ1-5
D: -
DNA: TGTGCCAGCCTTTCTAGCAATCAGCCCCAGCATTTT
CDR3: CASLSSNQPQHF

size: -
length: 15
V: TRBV2
J: TRBJ1-5
D: -
DNA: TGTGCCAGCAGTGAAGGATCCTGGGGAGGGCAGCCCCAGCATTTT
CDR3: CASSEGSWGGQPQHF

size: -
length: 16
V: TRBV4-2
J: TRBJ2-1
D: -
DNA: TGTGCCAGCAGCCAAGATTGGGGCGGAGCATACAATGAGCAGTTCTTC
CDR3: CASSQDWGGAYNEQFF

size: -
length: 15
V: TRBV21-1
J: TRBJ1-5
D: -
DNA: TGTGCCAGCAGCAAGCTCCGGGACATAAATCAGCCCCAGCATTTT
CDR3: CASSKLRDINQPQHF

size: few
length: 16
V: TRBV19
J: TRBJ2-1
D: TRBD2
DNA: TGTGCCAGTAGTCGGGCGCAGGCGGGAGGGCACAATGAGCAGTTCTTC
CDR3: CASSRAQAGGHNEQFF

size: -
length: 16
V: TRBV4-2
J: TRBJ2-1
D: TRBD2
DNA: TGTGCCAGCAGCCAAGGAAGCGGGAGAATGGTGAATGAGCAGTTCTTC
CDR3: CASSQGSGRMVNEQFF

size: -
length: 12
V: TRBV6-1
J: TRBJ1-2
D: -
DNA: TGTGCCAGCTCGCGGGGTGGTTATGGCTACACCTTC
CDR3: CASSRGGYGYTF

size: -
length: 12
V: TRBV5-1
J: TRBJ2-1
D: -
DNA: TGCGCCAGGGACTTTTTTAGCGATGAGCAGTTCTTC
CDR3: CARDFFSDEQFF

size: -
length: 14
V: TRBV13
J: TRBJ2-7
D: -
DNA: TGTGCCAGCAGCTTCCGGGGAATGGAGTACGAGCAGTACTTC
CDR3: CASSFRGMEYEQYF

size: -
length: 14
V: TRBV7-9
J: TRBJ2-5
D: -
DNA: TGTGCCAGCAGCGTGGGGGGGACAGGAGAGACCCAGTACTTC
CDR3: CASSVGGTGETQYF

size: few
length: 16
V: TRBV18
J: TRBJ2-5
D: TRBD1
DNA: TGTGCCAGCTCACCCCGGACAGGGCGGGTTGGGGAGACCCAGTACTTC
CDR3: CASSPRTGRVGETQYF

size: -
length: 16
V: TRBV5-1
J: TRBJ2-6
D: -
DNA: TGCGCCAGCAGCCCCAGGACTGCCTCTGGGGCCAACGTCCTGACTTTC
CDR3: CASSPRTASGANVLTF

size: -
length: 14
V: TRBV6-1
J: TRBJ2-7
D: TRBD2
DNA: TGTGCCAGCAGTAGGCGGGAGGGCCCCTACGAGCAGTACTTC
CDR3: CASSRREGPYEQYF

size: -
length: 17
V: TRBV7-8
J: TRBJ2-3
D: TRBD2
DNA: TGTGCCAGCAGCCCAAAACTAGCGGGAGGGCCTCGGGATACGCAGTATTTT
CDR3: CASSPKLAGGPRDTQYF

size: -
length: 15
V: TRBV7-6
J: TRBJ2-3
D: -
DNA: TGTGCCAGCAGCTTGCGGACAGAAAGCACAGATACGCAGTATTTT
CDR3: CASSLRTESTDTQYF

size: -
length: 13
V: TRBV7-3
J: TRBJ1-3
D: -
DNA: TGTGCCAGCAGCGGCAAACCGGGAAACACCATATATTTT
CDR3: CASSGKPGNTIYF

size: -
length: 15
V: TRBV15
J: TRBJ1-1
D: -
DNA: TGTGCCACCAAGATACAGGGCAGCTTAAAGACTGAAGCTTTCTTT
CDR3: CATKIQGSLKTEAFF

size: -
length: 15
V: TRBV5-1
J: TRBJ2-3
D: TRBD2
DNA: TGCGCCAGCAGCTTTGTTGCGGGAGGCACAGATACGCAGTATTTT
CDR3: CASSFVAGGTDTQYF

size: -
length: 14
V: TRBV5-5
J: TRBJ2-7
D: -
DNA: TGTGCCAGCAGCTTGGTGTGGGCTTCCTACGAGCAGTACTTC
CDR3: CASSLVWASYEQYF

size: -
length: 17
V: TRBV7-9
J: TRBJ2-1
D: TRBD2
DNA: TGTGCCAGCAGCTTCTTCAGGACTAGCGGGAACTACAATGAGCAGTTCTTC
CDR3: CASSFFRTSGNYNEQFF

size: -
length: 18
V: TRBV6-1
J: TRBJ1-4
D: -
DNA: TGTGCCAGCAGTGAATTACTCACCCACGCCGCAACTAATGAAAAACTGTTTTTT
CDR3: CASSELLTHAATNEKLFF

size: once
length: 13
V: TRBV5-6
J: TRBJ1-1
D: -
DNA: TGTGCCAGCAGCTTTACCAGGTATGGTGAAGCTTTCTTT
CDR3: CASSFTRYGEAFF

size: -
length: 17
V: TRBV28
J: TRBJ1-1
D: -
DNA: TGTGCCAGCAGTTTAAGGCCCTCGGGGAATGAGCACACTGAAGCTTTCTTT
CDR3: CASSLRPSGNEHTEAFF

size: few
length: 11
V: TRBV11-2
J: TRBJ2-1
D: -
DNA: TGTGCCAGCAGCTTTTTAGATGAGCAGTTCTTC
CDR3: CASSFLDEQFF

size: -
length: 13
V: TRBV25-1
J: TRBJ1-2
D: -
DNA: TGTGCCAGCAGTGAGGGGAGCCCCTATGGCTACACCTTC
CDR3: CASSEGSPYGYTF

size: many
length: 17
V: TRBV4-1
J: TRBJ2-7
D: TRBD2
DNA: TGCGCCAGCAGCCAAGAACTAGCGACGATGAACTCCTACGAGCAGTACTTC
CDR3: CASSQELATMNSYEQYF

size: -
length: 14
V: TRBV5-6
J: TRBJ2-2
D: -
DNA: TGTGCCAGCAGCGGGAGGGGGAAAACCGGGGAGCTGTTTTTT
CDR3: CASSGRGKTGELFF

size: few
length: 13
V: TRBV29-1
J: TRBJ2-1
D: -
DNA: TGCAGCGTGCCCTCCCTAGGTAACAATGAGCAGTTCTTC
CDR3: CSVPSLGNNEQFF